This T cell receptor (beta chain) was recovered during a study of T cell repertoires in cytomegalovirus infection (dated by TCRdb to 2018 to 2020). Context from the whole study: Recently identified HLA-C-restricted CMV epitopes, whose presentation resists viral immunomodulation, were targeted by peptide stimulations together with well-studied HLA-B-restricted epitopes. Donor HLA type was relevant to the analysis, as public TCR beta signatures indicated carriage of CMV infection together with the matching HLA type.

The reads were generated on an Illumina HiSeq 1500. TCRdb reanalyzed the raw reads on its own, using fastp at Q25 for trimming and MiXCR for clone calling, and kept in-frame beta chains. CDR3 protein sequences are deduplicated, and each keeps its most common genes and DNA. The table for this sample lists roughly 730,000 distinct CDR3 sequences; 30% to 35% of them were counted only once. The ten most abundant clones make up about 18% of the sample. Results the study describes overall, beyond this receptor: The ex vivo response was dominated by HLA-C-restricted CMV-specific TCR beta clonotypes, and the single most frequent clonotype in two of eight donors was supplied by these HLA-C-restricted clonotypes. Carriers of CMV infection plus the relevant HLA type were discriminated by the cumulative frequency of public TCR beta family members in the study cohort and in an independent approximately 340-donor cohort.

Based on the germline V gene, the CDR1 and CDR2 sequences are MNHEY and SVGEGT. Here V drops 8 bases and J drops 1 base, and the junction holds 8 bases not matched to any gene. The CDR3 numbers 15 residues from cysteine through phenylalanine. Just CDR3 DNA is preserved here, 45 bases in frame from base 1. This clonotype was seen a handful of times. Its antigen is unknown. No much larger clonotype is one base removed from it; base qualities were not supplied. This sample's treatment or condition label indicates: in vitro stimulation with specific CMV peptide epitopes to enrich CMV-specific T cells. This TCR was sampled from a human donor in good health (CMV status not recorded). Some clones in this sample may be carry-over from other donors' samples. The rearrangement combines TRBV6-2 or TRBV6-3 with TRBJ2-3; 8 of the junction bases match TRBD2. The sample here was cultured PBMCs, taken from culture after CMV antigen stimulation. Here the CDR3 is given as CASFISGSGTDTQYF. The nucleotide sequence is given as TGTGCCAGCTTCATAAGCGGGAGCGGCACAGATACGCAGTATTTT.